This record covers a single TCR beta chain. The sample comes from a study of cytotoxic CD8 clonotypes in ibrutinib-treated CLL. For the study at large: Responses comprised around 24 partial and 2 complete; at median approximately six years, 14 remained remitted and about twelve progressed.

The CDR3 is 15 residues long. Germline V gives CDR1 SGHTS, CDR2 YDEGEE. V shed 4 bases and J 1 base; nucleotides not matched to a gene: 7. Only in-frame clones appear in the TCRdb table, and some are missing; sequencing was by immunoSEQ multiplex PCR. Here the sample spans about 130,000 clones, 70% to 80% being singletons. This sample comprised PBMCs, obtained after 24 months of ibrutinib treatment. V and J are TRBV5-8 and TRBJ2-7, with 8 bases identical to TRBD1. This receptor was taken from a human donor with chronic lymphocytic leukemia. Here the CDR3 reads CASSARDRHSYEQYF. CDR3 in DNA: TGTGCCAGCAGCGCCCGGGACAGGCATTCCTACGAGCAGTACTTC. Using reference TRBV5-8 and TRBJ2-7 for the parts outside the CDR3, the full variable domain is EAGVTQSPTHLIKTRGQQATLRCSPISGHTSVYWYQQALGLGLQFLLWYDEGEERNRGNFPPRFSGRQFPNYSSELNVNALELEDSALYLCASSARDRHSYEQYFGPGTRLTVT.